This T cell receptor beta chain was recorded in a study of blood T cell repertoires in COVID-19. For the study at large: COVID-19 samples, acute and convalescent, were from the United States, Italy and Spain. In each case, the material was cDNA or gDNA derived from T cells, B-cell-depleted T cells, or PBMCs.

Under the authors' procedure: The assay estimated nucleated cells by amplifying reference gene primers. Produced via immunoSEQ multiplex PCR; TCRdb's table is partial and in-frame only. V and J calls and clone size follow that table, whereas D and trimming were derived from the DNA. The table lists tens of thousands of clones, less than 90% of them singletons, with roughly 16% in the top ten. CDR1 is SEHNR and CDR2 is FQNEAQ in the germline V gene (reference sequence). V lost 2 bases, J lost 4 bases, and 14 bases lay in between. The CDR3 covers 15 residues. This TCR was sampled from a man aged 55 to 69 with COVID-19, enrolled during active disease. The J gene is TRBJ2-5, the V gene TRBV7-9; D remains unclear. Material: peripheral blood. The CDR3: CASSLFTGLGETQYF. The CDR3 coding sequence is TGTGCCAGCAGCTTATTCACGGGTCTGGGAGAGACCCAGTACTTC.